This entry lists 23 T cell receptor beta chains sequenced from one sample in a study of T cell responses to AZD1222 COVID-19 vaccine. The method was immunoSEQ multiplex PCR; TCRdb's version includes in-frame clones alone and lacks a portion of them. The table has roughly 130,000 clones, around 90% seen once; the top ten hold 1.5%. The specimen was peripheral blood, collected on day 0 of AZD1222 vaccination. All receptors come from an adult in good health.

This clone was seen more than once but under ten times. The CDR3 region has the DNA TGTGCCAGCAGCCCCACAGGGAGGAGCTACGAGCAGTACTTC. As protein: CASSPTGRSYEQYF. The gene calls are TRBV28 and TRBJ2-7, with D perhaps TRBD1 or TRBD2 (6 bases each). The V end lost 6 bases, the J end lost 3 bases, and 15 bases lay between the germline ends. Per germline, CDR1 MDHEN and CDR2 SYDVKM. This CDR3 comprises 14 residues.

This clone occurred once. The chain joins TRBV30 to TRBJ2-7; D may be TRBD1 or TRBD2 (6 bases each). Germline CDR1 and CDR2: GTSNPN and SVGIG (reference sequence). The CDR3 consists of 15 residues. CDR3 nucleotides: TGTGCTACCAACACCCTAGGGGGGCTTAAGAACGAGCAGTACTTC. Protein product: CATNTLGGLKNEQYF.

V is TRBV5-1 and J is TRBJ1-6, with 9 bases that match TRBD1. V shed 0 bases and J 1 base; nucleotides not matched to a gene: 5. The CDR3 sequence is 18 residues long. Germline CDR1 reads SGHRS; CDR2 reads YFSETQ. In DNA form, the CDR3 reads TGCGCCAGCAGCTTGGCCGGACAGGGGAGGTCCTATAATTCACCCCTCCACTTT. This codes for CASSLAGQGRSYNSPLHF.

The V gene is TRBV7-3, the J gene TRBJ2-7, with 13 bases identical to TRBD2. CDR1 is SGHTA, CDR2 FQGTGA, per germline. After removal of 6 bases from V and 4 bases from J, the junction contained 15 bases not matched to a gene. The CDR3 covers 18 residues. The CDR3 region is CASRGTSGEGRCRYEQYF. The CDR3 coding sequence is TGTGCCAGCAGGGGGACTAGCGGGGAGGGGCGATGCAGATACGAGCAGTACTTC.

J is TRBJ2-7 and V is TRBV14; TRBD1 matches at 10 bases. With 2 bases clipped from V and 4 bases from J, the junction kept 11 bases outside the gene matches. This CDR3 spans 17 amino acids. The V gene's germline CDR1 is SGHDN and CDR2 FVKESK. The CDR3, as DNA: TGTGCCAGCAGCCAACGGGACAGGGGAGGTTACCGGTACGAGCAGTACTTC. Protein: CASSQRDRGGYRYEQYF.

The CDR3 nucleotides are TGCGCCAGCAGCCGTCGGACAGGGGACGACACTGAAGCTTTCTTT. Its protein product is CASSRRTGDDTEAFF. The chain joins TRBV5-1 to TRBJ1-1; TRBD1 aligns across 9 bases. The germline V gene has CDR1 SGHRS and CDR2 YFSETQ. V lost 4 bases, J lost 3 bases, and 7 bases stayed unmatched. CDR3 size: 15 residues.

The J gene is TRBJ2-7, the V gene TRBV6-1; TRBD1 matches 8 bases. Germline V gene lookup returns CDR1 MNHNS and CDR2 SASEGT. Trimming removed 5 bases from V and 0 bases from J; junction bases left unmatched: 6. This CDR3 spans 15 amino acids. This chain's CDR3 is CASSRGQVSSYEQYF. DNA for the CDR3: TGTGCCAGCAGTAGGGGACAGGTGAGCTCCTACGAGCAGTACTTC.

CDR3 loop: CASSLWRKRDYGYTF. The CDR3 DNA follows: TGTGCCAGCAGTTTATGGCGAAAACGGGACTATGGCTACACCTTC. The chain recombines TRBV28 with TRBJ1-2; D not certain. This CDR3 has 15 residues. The germline V gene encodes CDR1 MDHEN and CDR2 SYDVKM. The V end lost 0 bases, the J end lost 3 bases, and 11 bases lay between the germline ends.

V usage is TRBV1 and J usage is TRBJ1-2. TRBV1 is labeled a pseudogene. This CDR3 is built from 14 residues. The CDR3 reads CTSSVRLNGYGYTF. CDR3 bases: TGCACCAGCAGCGTTAGATTGAATGGCTATGGCTACACCTTC.

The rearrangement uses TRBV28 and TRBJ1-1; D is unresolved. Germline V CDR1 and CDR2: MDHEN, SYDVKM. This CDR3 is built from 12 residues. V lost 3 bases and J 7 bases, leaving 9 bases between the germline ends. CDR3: CASSFWGDEAFF. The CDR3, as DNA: TGTGCCAGCAGTTTTTGGGGAGATGAAGCTTTCTTT. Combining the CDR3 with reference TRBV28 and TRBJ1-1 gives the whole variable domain DVKVTQSSRYLVKRTGEKVFLECVQDMDHENMFWYRQDPGLGLRLIYFSYDVKMKEKGDIPEGYSVSREKKERFSLILESASTNQTSMYLCASSFWGDEAFFGQGTRLTVV.

In DNA, the CDR3 is TGCAGTGCTAGTCCTCGGGGGCAGAGCCTCGGGACCCAGTACTTC. Its translation: CSASPRGQSLGTQYF. The rearrangement joins TRBV20-1 to TRBJ2-5; D tentatively fits TRBD1 or TRBD2 (6 bases each). CDR1 is DFQATT, CDR2 SNEGSKA, per germline (reference sequence). The CDR3 sequence is 15 residues long. Trimming removed 3 bases at V and 7 bases at J, with 21 bases between.

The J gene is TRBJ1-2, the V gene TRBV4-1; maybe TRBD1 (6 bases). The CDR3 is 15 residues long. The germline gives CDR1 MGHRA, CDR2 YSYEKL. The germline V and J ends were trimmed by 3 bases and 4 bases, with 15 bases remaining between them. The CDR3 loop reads CASSQSGEGGYGYTF. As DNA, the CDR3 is TGCGCCAGCAGCCAGAGTGGGGAGGGGGGCTATGGCTACACCTTC.

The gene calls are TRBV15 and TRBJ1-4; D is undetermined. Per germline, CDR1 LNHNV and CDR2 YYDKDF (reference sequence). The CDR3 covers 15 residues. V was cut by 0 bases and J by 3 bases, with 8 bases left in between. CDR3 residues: CATSRETGSNEKLFF. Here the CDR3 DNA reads TGTGCCACCAGCAGAGAAACGGGATCTAATGAAAAACTGTTTTTT.

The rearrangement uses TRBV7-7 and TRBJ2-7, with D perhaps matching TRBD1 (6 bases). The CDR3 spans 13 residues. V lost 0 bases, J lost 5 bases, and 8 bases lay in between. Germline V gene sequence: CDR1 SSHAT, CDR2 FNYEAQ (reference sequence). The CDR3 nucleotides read TGTGCCAGCAGCTTAGCCAGGGGCAACGAGCAGTACTTC. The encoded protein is CASSLARGNEQYF. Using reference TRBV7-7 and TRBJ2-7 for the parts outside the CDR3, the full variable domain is GAGVSQSPRYKVTKRGQDVTLRCDPISSHATLYWYQQALGQGPEFLTYFNYEAQPDKSGLPSDRFSAERPEGSISTLTIQRTEQRDSAMYRCASSLARGNEQYFGPGTRLTVT.

The CDR3 reads CATSRPGGRQETQYF. In DNA form, the CDR3 reads TGTGCCACCAGCCGGCCCGGGGGTCGGCAAGAGACCCAGTACTTC. V gene TRBV15 combines with J gene TRBJ2-5, with D possibly TRBD2 on 6 matching bases. V lost 5 bases to trimming and J lost 2 bases, with 15 bases between them. CDR3 size: 15 residues. The germline V gene encodes CDR1 LNHNV and CDR2 YYDKDF (reference sequence).

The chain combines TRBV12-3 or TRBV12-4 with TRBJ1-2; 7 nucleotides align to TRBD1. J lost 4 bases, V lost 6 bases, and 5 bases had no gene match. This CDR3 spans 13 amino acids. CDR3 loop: CASSRGQSYGYTF. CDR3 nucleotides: TGTGCCAGCAGCCGGGGACAGAGCTATGGCTACACCTTC.

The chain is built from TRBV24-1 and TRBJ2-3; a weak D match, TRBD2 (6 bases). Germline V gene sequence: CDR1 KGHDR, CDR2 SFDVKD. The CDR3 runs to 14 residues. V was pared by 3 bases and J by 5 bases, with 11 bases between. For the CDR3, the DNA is TGTGCCACCAGTGATCAATGGCGGGGAGATACGCAGTATTTT. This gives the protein CATSDQWRGDTQYF.

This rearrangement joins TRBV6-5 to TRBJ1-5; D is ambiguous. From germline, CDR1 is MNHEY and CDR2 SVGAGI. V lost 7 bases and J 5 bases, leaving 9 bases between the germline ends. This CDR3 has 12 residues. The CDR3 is CASKREDQPQHF. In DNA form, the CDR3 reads TGTGCCAGCAAAAGGGAGGATCAGCCCCAGCATTTT.

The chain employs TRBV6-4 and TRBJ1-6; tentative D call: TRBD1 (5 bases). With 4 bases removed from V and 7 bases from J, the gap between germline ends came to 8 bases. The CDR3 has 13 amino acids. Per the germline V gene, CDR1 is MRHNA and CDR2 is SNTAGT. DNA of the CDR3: TGTGCCAGCAGTGCGGGGCCGAATTCACCCCTCCACTTT. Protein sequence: CASSAGPNSPLHF.

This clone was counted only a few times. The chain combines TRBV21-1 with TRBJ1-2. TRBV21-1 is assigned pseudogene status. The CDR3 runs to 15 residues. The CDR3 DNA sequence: TGTGCCAGCAGCAAAGGGACGGGGGCCGGTAATGGCTACACCTTC. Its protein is CASSKGTGAGNGYTF.

CDR3 amino acids: CASSLQPAVNEQFF. The CDR3 DNA reads TGTGCCAGCAGCTTACAGCCCGCGGTAAATGAGCAGTTCTTC. This chain joins TRBV7-2 and TRBJ2-1; no clear D gene. CDR1 is SGHTA, CDR2 FQGNSA, per germline. Trimming took 2 bases from V and 7 from J, leaving 12 bases between them. This CDR3 contains 14 residues.

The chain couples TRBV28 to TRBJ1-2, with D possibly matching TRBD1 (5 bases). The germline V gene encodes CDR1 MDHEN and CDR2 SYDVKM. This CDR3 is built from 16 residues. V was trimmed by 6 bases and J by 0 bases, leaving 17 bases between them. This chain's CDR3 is CASRSGTAASNYGYTF. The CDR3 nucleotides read TGTGCCAGCAGGTCCGGGACCGCCGCTTCTAACTATGGCTACACCTTC.

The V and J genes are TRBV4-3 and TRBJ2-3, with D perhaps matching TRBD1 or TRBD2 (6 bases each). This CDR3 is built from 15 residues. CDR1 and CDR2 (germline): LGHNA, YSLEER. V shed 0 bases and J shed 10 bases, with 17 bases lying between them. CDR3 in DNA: TGCGCCAGCAGCCAAGACACCCGGAGGGGGGCCCCGCAGTATTTT. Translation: CASSQDTRRGAPQYF.